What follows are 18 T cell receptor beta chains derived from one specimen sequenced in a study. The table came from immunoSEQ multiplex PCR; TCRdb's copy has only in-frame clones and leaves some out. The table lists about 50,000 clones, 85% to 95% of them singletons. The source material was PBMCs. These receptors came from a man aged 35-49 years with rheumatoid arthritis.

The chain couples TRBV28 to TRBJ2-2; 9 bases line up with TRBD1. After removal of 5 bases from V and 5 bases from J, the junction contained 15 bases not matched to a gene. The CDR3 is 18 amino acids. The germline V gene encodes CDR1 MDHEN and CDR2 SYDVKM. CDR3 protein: CASSAHVGTGMGTGELFF. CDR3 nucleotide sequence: TGTGCCAGCAGTGCTCATGTGGGGACAGGGATGGGGACCGGGGAGCTGTTTTTT.

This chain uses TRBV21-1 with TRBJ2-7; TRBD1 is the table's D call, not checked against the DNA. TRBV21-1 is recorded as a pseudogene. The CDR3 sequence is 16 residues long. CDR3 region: CASPHPSTGSSHEQYF. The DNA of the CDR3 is TGTGCCAGCCCCCACCCCTCCACAGGCTCGAGCCACGAGCAGTACTTC.

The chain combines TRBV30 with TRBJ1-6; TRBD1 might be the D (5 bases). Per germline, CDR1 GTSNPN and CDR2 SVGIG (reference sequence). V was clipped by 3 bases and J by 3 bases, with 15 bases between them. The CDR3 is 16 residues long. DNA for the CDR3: TGTGCCTGGAGGAACTCCCGGGGCAACTATAATTCACCCCTCCACTTT. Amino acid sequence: CAWRNSRGNYNSPLHF.

CDR3 nucleotide sequence: TGTGCCAGCAGCTTGGGCGGACAGGGGATCTACGAGCAGTACTTC. Its translation: CASSLGGQGIYEQYF. The chain recombines TRBV7-2 with TRBJ2-7; 9 positions agree with TRBD1. With V trimmed by 3 bases and J by 3 bases, 6 bases remained unmatched. There are 15 residues in the CDR3. Germline loops: CDR1 SGHTA, CDR2 FQGNSA.

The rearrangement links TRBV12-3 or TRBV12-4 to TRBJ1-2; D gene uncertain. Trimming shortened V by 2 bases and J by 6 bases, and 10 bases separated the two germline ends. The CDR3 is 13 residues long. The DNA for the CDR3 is TGTGCCAGCAGTTTATCCCGGGCCCATGGCTACACCTTC. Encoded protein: CASSLSRAHGYTF.

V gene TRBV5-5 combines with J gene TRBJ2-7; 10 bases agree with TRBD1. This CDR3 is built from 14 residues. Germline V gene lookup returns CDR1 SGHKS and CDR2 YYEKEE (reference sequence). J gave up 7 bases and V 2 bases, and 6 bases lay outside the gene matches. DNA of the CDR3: TGTGCCAGCAGCTTCCGACAGGGGGCATGGGAGCAGTACTTC. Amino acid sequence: CASSFRQGAWEQYF.

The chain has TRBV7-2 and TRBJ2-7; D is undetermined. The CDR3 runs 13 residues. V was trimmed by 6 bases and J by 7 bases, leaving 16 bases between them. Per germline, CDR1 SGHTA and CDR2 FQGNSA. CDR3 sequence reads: CASRAYRLTEQYF. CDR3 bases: TGTGCCAGCAGAGCTTACCGGCTGACGGAGCAGTACTTC.

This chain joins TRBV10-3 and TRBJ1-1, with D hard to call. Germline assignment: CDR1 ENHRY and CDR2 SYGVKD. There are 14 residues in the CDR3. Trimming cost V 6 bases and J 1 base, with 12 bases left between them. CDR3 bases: TGTGCCATCAGGGGTATCAGTAGGAACACTGAAGCTTTCTTT. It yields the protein CAIRGISRNTEAFF.

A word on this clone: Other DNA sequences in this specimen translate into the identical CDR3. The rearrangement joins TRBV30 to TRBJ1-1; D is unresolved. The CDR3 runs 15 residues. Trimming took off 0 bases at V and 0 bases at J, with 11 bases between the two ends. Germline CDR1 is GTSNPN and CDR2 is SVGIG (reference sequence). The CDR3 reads CAWSVGDPMNTEAFF. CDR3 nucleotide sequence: TGTGCCTGGAGTGTGGGAGACCCTATGAACACTGAAGCTTTCTTT.

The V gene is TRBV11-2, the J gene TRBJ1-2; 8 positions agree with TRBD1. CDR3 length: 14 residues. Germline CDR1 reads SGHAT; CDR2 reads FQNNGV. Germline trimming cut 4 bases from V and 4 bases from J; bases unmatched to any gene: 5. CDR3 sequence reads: CASSYDRGPYGYTF. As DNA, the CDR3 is TGTGCCAGCAGCTACGACAGGGGACCCTATGGCTACACCTTC. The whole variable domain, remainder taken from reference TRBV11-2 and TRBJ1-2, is EAGVAQSPRYKIIEKRQSVAFWCNPISGHATLYWYQQILGQGPKLLIQFQNNGVVDDSQLPKDRFSAERLKGVDSTLKIQPAKLEDSAVYLCASSYDRGPYGYTFGSGTRLTVV.

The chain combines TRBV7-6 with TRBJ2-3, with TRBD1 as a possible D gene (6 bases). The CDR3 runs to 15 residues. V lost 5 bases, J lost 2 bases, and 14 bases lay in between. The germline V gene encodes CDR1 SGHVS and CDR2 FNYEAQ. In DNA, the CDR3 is TGTGCCAGCAGCCCTTATGAGGGACACACAGATACGCAGTATTTT. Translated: CASSPYEGHTDTQYF.

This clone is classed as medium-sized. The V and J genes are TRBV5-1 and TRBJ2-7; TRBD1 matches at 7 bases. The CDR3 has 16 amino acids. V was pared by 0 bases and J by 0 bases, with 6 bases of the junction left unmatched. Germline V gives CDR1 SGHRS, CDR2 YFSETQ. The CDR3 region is CASSLGHRDSSYEQYF. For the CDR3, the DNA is TGCGCCAGCAGCTTGGGCCACCGGGACAGCTCCTACGAGCAGTACTTC.

This CDR3 reads CASSLGGGSAEAFF. CDR3 nucleotides: TGTGCCAGCAGCTTGGGTGGAGGGTCGGCCGAAGCTTTCTTT. The rearrangement uses TRBV5-5 and TRBJ1-1, with D uncertain. Germline CDR1 SGHKS, CDR2 YYEKEE (reference sequence). The CDR3 is 14 residues long. V shed 0 bases and J shed 8 bases, with 14 bases lying between them.

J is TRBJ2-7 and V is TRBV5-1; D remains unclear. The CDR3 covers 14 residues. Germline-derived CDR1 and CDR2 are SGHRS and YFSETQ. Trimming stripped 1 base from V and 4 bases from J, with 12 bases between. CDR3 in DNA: TGCGCCAGCAGCTTGCAGCCAGACTCATACGAGCAGTACTTC. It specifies CASSLQPDSYEQYF.

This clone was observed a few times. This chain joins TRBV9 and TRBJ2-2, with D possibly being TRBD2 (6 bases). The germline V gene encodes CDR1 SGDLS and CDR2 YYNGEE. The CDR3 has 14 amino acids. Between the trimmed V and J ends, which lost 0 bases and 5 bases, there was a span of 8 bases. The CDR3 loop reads CASSVAGVTGELFF. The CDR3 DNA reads TGTGCCAGCAGCGTAGCGGGGGTGACCGGGGAGCTGTTTTTT.

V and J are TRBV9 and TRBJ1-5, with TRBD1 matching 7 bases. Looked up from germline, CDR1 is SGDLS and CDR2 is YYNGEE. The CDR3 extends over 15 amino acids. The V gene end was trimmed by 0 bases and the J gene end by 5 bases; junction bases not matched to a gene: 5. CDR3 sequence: CASSVGAGGDQPQHF. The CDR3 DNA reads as TGTGCCAGCAGCGTAGGGGCAGGGGGTGATCAGCCCCAGCATTTT.

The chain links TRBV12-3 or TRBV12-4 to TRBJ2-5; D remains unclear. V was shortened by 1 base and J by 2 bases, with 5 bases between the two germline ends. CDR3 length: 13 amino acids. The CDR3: CASSLDNQETQYF. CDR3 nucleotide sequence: TGTGCCAGCAGTTTAGACAATCAAGAGACCCAGTACTTC.

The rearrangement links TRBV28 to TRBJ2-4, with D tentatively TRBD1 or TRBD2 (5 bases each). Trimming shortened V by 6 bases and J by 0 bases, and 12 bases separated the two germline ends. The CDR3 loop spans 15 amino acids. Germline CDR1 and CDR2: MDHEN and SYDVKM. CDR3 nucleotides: TGTGCCAGCAGCGGGGCGACGGTAGCCAAAAACATTCAGTACTTC. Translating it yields CASSGATVAKNIQYF.